One and the same sample provided the 8 T cell receptor beta chains below, sequenced in a study of blood T cell repertoires in COVID-19 (dated by TCRdb to 2018 to 2020). Receptor libraries were prepared by the immunoSEQ multiplex PCR assay. TCRdb re-hosts the immuneACCESS table, in-frame sequences only. Its copies lack some clones; in the studies checked, an unresolved V gene accounts for under half of them, and the cause for the rest is not known. The sample has about 440,000 clones on record, approximately 90% of them singletons. Of the sample, around an eighth is held by the ten largest clones. The sample consisted of peripheral blood. All receptors derive from a woman aged 45-59 years with COVID-19, enrolled during active disease.

This clone was seen only once. J is TRBJ2-5 and V is TRBV7-9, with TRBD2 as a possible D gene (7 bases). V gave up 1 base and J gave up 1 base, with 10 bases separating them. The CDR3 runs to 15 residues. Germline V CDR1 and CDR2: SEHNR, FQNEAQ (reference sequence). For the CDR3, the DNA is TGTGCCAGCAGCTTAGTGGCGGGGGCCCAAGAGACCCAGTACTTC. Protein product: CASSLVAGAQETQYF.

The rearrangement links TRBV5-1 to TRBJ1-2, with D maybe TRBD1 (6 bases). V dropped 4 bases and J dropped 3 bases, with 16 bases sitting between them. Germline V lookup: CDR1 SGHRS, CDR2 YFSETQ. The CDR3 loop spans 15 amino acids. In DNA, the CDR3 is TGCGCCAGCAGCCCCAACGGGGGGGCTTACTATGGCTACACCTTC. Translating it yields CASSPNGGAYYGYTF.

The rearrangement uses TRBV27 and TRBJ2-2; D is perhaps TRBD2 (6 bases). The CDR3 runs to 13 residues. Trimming removed 7 bases at V and 5 bases at J, with 11 bases between. Germline CDR1 is MNHEY and CDR2 is SMNVEV (reference sequence). Written as DNA, the CDR3 is TGTGCCAGCAAAGCGGGTTGGACCGGGGAGCTGTTTTTT. This encodes CASKAGWTGELFF.

V usage is TRBV30 and J usage is TRBJ1-1; D call uncertain. Trimming stripped 0 bases from V and 3 bases from J, with 11 bases between. Germline-derived CDR1 and CDR2 are GTSNPN and SVGIG (reference sequence). There are 14 residues in the CDR3. The DNA of the CDR3 is TGTGCCTGGAGTGTAAGTGCGGGATACACTGAAGCTTTCTTT. Its protein product is CAWSVSAGYTEAFF.

The chain combines TRBV19 with TRBJ1-6, with D possibly TRBD1 on 6 matching bases. This CDR3 spans 16 amino acids. V dropped 5 bases and J dropped 7 bases, with 18 bases sitting between them. Per germline, CDR1 LNHDA and CDR2 SQIVND (reference sequence). This CDR3 is CASSSTGTWYNSPLHF. CDR3 in DNA: TGTGCCAGTAGTTCCACCGGGACATGGTACAATTCACCCCTCCACTTT.

The chain carries TRBV4-1 and TRBJ2-7; 8 bases line up with TRBD2. Germline CDR1 is MGHRA and CDR2 is YSYEKL. The CDR3 runs 15 residues. The V gene end was trimmed by 4 bases and the J gene end by 0 bases; junction bases not matched to a gene: 5. CDR3 residues: CASSLAAGGSYEQYF. CDR3 sequence (DNA): TGCGCCAGCAGCCTAGCGGCGGGGGGCTCCTACGAGCAGTACTTC.

The rearrangement uses TRBV4-1 and TRBJ1-1, with 8 bases that match TRBD1. CDR1 is MGHRA, CDR2 YSYEKL, per germline. J gave up 0 bases and V 0 bases, and 6 bases lay outside the gene matches. The CDR3 contains 17 residues. The CDR3 sequence: CASSQDEGTGLNTEAFF. As DNA, the CDR3 is TGCGCCAGCAGCCAAGACGAAGGGACAGGCCTGAACACTGAAGCTTTCTTT.

The V call is TRBV4-1, the J call TRBJ1-2; TRBD1 agrees at 8 bases. This CDR3 is built from 18 residues. The junction had 10 bases not matched to a gene; V was cut back by 0 bases and J by 1 base. Germline assignment: CDR1 MGHRA and CDR2 YSYEKL. The CDR3 coding sequence is TGCGCCAGCAGCCAAGACCGGGACAGGCGGAGGAGTAACTATGGCTACACCTTC. It specifies CASSQDRDRRRSNYGYTF.